This is a list of T cell receptor beta chains from one sample in a study of control samples from healthy donors and cancer patients. Assay: immunoSEQ multiplex PCR; the TCRdb copy retains only in-frame clones and omits some. The table records around 53,000 clones, 70% to 90% of them present only once. Material: PBMCs. The receptors shown here come from a woman in her 50s with lung cancer. Each CDR3 is given with its conserved first and last residue. Fields, in order: V gene, D gene, clone size, J gene, CDR3 protein, CDR3 DNA. The D gene is left open where the match is weak. Some rows mark clone size as missing; the rest say once, few, many or name a class of expanded clone.

v_gene: TRBV5-1; d_gene: TRBD1; abundance: -; j_gene: TRBJ2-2; CDR3aa: CASSPTGGNTGELFF; CDR3nt: TGCGCCAGCAGCCCCACAGGGGGGAACACCGGGGAGCTGTTTTTT
v_gene: TRBV12-3/TRBV12-4; d_gene: -; abundance: -; j_gene: TRBJ2-2; CDR3aa: CASSEGNTGELFF; CDR3nt: TGTGCCAGCAGCGAAGGCAACACCGGGGAGCTGTTTTTT
v_gene: TRBV2; d_gene: -; abundance: -; j_gene: TRBJ1-1; CDR3aa: CASSVGENTEAFF; CDR3nt: TGTGCCAGCAGTGTGGGAGAGAACACTGAAGCTTTCTTT
v_gene: TRBV20-1; d_gene: -; abundance: -; j_gene: TRBJ1-5; CDR3aa: CSASGVNQDQPQHF; CDR3nt: TGCAGTGCTAGTGGGGTTAATCAGGATCAGCCCCAGCATTTT
v_gene: TRBV11-3; d_gene: -; abundance: few; j_gene: TRBJ2-1; CDR3aa: CASSPVAGSSYNEQFF; CDR3nt: TGTGCCAGCAGCCCCGTTGCGGGTAGCTCCTACAATGAGCAGTTCTTC
v_gene: TRBV4-3; d_gene: -; abundance: -; j_gene: TRBJ1-1; CDR3aa: CASSQGVGRTEAFF; CDR3nt: TGCGCCAGCAGCCAAGGCGTGGGAAGGACTGAAGCTTTCTTT
v_gene: TRBV19; d_gene: -; abundance: -; j_gene: TRBJ2-3; CDR3aa: CASMPWGPADTQYF; CDR3nt: TGTGCCAGTATGCCTTGGGGGCCTGCAGATACGCAGTATTTT
v_gene: TRBV4-2; d_gene: -; abundance: -; j_gene: TRBJ2-1; CDR3aa: CASSQHIDRGRPSGSYNEQFF; CDR3nt: TGTGCCAGCAGCCAACATATCGATCGGGGCCGTCCGTCGGGCTCCTACAATGAGCAGTTCTTC
v_gene: TRBV5-1; d_gene: TRBD1; abundance: -; j_gene: TRBJ2-7; CDR3aa: CASSLGQGVNEQYF; CDR3nt: TGCGCCAGCAGCTTAGGACAGGGGGTCAACGAGCAGTACTTC
v_gene: TRBV7-9; d_gene: -; abundance: -; j_gene: TRBJ2-3; CDR3aa: CASSAPRIPIGGTDTQYF; CDR3nt: TGTGCCAGCAGCGCACCCCGTATCCCGATCGGGGGCACAGATACGCAGTATTTT
v_gene: TRBV14; d_gene: TRBD2; abundance: few; j_gene: TRBJ2-3; CDR3aa: CASSQSGLPTDTQYF; CDR3nt: TGTGCCAGCAGCCAATCGGGACTACCCACAGATACGCAGTATTTT
v_gene: TRBV4-1; d_gene: -; abundance: once; j_gene: TRBJ1-1; CDR3aa: CASSQDPQGNTEAFF; CDR3nt: TGCGCCAGCAGCCAAGATCCCCAGGGGAACACTGAAGCTTTCTTT
v_gene: TRBV15; d_gene: TRBD2; abundance: -; j_gene: TRBJ2-5; CDR3aa: CATSLGSGPIVETQYF; CDR3nt: TGTGCCACCAGCCTGGGTAGCGGGCCTATCGTAGAGACCCAGTACTTC
v_gene: TRBV7-9; d_gene: TRBD1; abundance: -; j_gene: TRBJ2-5; CDR3aa: CASSLWAGGQETQYF; CDR3nt: TGTGCCAGCAGCTTATGGGCAGGGGGACAGGAGACCCAGTACTTC
v_gene: TRBV4-1; d_gene: TRBD1; abundance: -; j_gene: TRBJ1-2; CDR3aa: CASSRPQGTPNYGYTF; CDR3nt: TGCGCCAGCAGCCGTCCACAGGGGACCCCTAACTATGGCTACACCTTC
v_gene: TRBV14; d_gene: -; abundance: -; j_gene: TRBJ1-1; CDR3aa: CASAREGRTEAFF; CDR3nt: TGTGCCAGCGCACGTGAGGGTAGGACTGAAGCTTTCTTT
v_gene: TRBV2; d_gene: TRBD1; abundance: -; j_gene: TRBJ1-2; CDR3aa: CASSAGTGNAYGYTF; CDR3nt: TGTGCCAGCAGTGCGGGGACAGGGAATGCCTATGGCTACACCTTC
v_gene: TRBV6-5; d_gene: -; abundance: -; j_gene: TRBJ2-5; CDR3aa: CASGRYQETQYF; CDR3nt: TGTGCCAGTGGCCGGTACCAAGAGACCCAGTACTTC
v_gene: TRBV29-1; d_gene: -; abundance: -; j_gene: TRBJ1-1; CDR3aa: CSAAWEEAFF; CDR3nt: TGCAGCGCCGCGTGGGAGGAAGCTTTCTTT
v_gene: TRBV2; d_gene: TRBD1; abundance: -; j_gene: TRBJ1-3; CDR3aa: CASSTDREEGNTIYF; CDR3nt: TGTGCCAGCAGTACGGACAGGGAAGAAGGAAACACCATATATTTT
v_gene: TRBV2; d_gene: -; abundance: -; j_gene: TRBJ1-6; CDR3aa: CASGLGGVSYNSPLHF; CDR3nt: TGTGCCAGTGGACTCGGGGGGGTCTCCTATAATTCACCCCTCCACTTT
v_gene: TRBV7-6; d_gene: -; abundance: -; j_gene: TRBJ1-3; CDR3aa: CASSQGPGYSGNTIYF; CDR3nt: TGTGCCAGCAGTCAAGGCCCAGGTTACTCTGGAAACACCATATATTTT
v_gene: TRBV9; d_gene: -; abundance: -; j_gene: TRBJ1-1; CDR3aa: CASSVGVWLGTEAFF; CDR3nt: TGTGCCAGCAGCGTAGGGGTCTGGTTGGGGACTGAAGCTTTCTTT
v_gene: TRBV14; d_gene: TRBD1; abundance: -; j_gene: TRBJ1-1; CDR3aa: CASSDPGQGGTEAFF; CDR3nt: TGTGCCAGCAGCGATCCGGGACAGGGCGGGACTGAAGCTTTCTTT
v_gene: TRBV19; d_gene: -; abundance: -; j_gene: TRBJ1-1; CDR3aa: CASSLGQNTEAFF; CDR3nt: TGTGCCAGTTCCCTGGGACAGAACACTGAAGCTTTCTTT
v_gene: TRBV27; d_gene: -; abundance: -; j_gene: TRBJ1-4; CDR3aa: CASSKLGGTNEKLFF; CDR3nt: TGTGCCAGCAGTAAACTCGGAGGGACTAATGAAAAACTGTTTTTT
v_gene: TRBV5-1; d_gene: -; abundance: -; j_gene: TRBJ1-4; CDR3aa: CASSWMGLGEKLFF; CDR3nt: TGCGCCAGCAGTTGGATGGGTTTAGGGGAAAAACTGTTTTTT
v_gene: TRBV5-8; d_gene: -; abundance: -; j_gene: TRBJ1-1; CDR3aa: CASNYRANTEAFF; CDR3nt: TGTGCCAGCAACTACAGGGCGAACACTGAAGCTTTCTTT
v_gene: TRBV18; d_gene: TRBD1; abundance: -; j_gene: TRBJ1-1; CDR3aa: CASSPGQENTEAFF; CDR3nt: TGTGCCAGCTCACCAGGACAGGAGAACACTGAAGCTTTCTTT
v_gene: TRBV5-1; d_gene: -; abundance: -; j_gene: TRBJ2-3; CDR3aa: CASSSQIGSTDTQYF; CDR3nt: TGCGCCAGCAGCTCCCAGATTGGCAGCACAGATACGCAGTATTTT